The entry below gives a single TCR beta chain sequence along with its context. The record originates from a study of blood T cell repertoires in COVID-19. Study-wide context: The origin of the acute and convalescent COVID-19 samples was the United States, Italy and Spain. The cDNA or gDNA used as material had been derived from T cells, B-cell-depleted T cells, or PBMCs.

Per the study methods: Researchers report that nucleated cell counts were estimated from reference gene primer amplification. Some clones are missing from TCRdb's copy, which holds only in-frame ones; the method was immunoSEQ multiplex PCR. The DNA was the basis for D and trimming; V, J and clone size are from that table. The table has 25,000 to 30,000 clones, about 87% seen once. This receptor was obtained from a human donor in a cohort sampled during active COVID-19. The donor label of this sample is uncertain. The sample taken for sequencing was peripheral blood.

This CDR3 is CASSVERLADTGELFF. In DNA form, the CDR3 reads TGTGCCAGCAGCGTAGAAAGACTAGCTGACACCGGGGAGCTGTTTTTT. V is TRBV9 and J is TRBJ2-2, with 7 nucleotides matching TRBD2. The CDR3 consists of 16 residues. J was trimmed by 3 bases and V by 0 bases; bases with no gene match: 5. Germline values: CDR1 SGDLS, CDR2 YYNGEE.